Listed below are T cell receptor beta chains from one sample, sequenced in a study of OX40 agonist ivuxolimab in advanced cancers. Repertoires were generated with immunoSEQ multiplex PCR, while TCRdb's copy carries only in-frame clones and drops some. Among tens of thousands of clones, more than 75% were seen once, and the ten largest hold 0.81%. This sample comprised CD4+ or CD8+ T cells sorted from blood, obtained in a trial of the OX40 agonist ivuxolimab. The receptors shown here come from an adult with an advanced solid tumor such as melanoma, head and neck, liver or kidney cancer. The CDR3 runs from the conserved cysteine through the conserved F or W. The order of the fields is CDR3 protein, V gene.

cdr3_aa: CASSPSSRVEPQHF
v_call: TRBV18

cdr3_aa: CASSKGSGGGNDYGYTF
v_call: TRBV19

cdr3_aa: CASSVGSGTLGETQYF
v_call: TRBV9

cdr3_aa: CASSHPTGFYGYTF
v_call: TRBV11-2

cdr3_aa: CASSLAGGTGGWGYTF
v_call: TRBV7-9

cdr3_aa: CASSWTSGTSYEQYF
v_call: TRBV7-2

cdr3_aa: CASSQGGPDRPEAFF
v_call: TRBV28

cdr3_aa: CASSELGRGLLDEQFF
v_call: TRBV7-3

cdr3_aa: CASTPGGDEQYF
v_call: TRBV6-1

cdr3_aa: CASSSYSEQYF
v_call: TRBV7-2

cdr3_aa: CASSEGGSADTQYF
v_call: TRBV10-2

cdr3_aa: CASSMNRGTNQPQHF
v_call: TRBV19

cdr3_aa: CASSLGLGTAETQYF
v_call: TRBV7-7

cdr3_aa: CAISAPSTGTYEQYF
v_call: TRBV10-3

cdr3_aa: CASSSRTAIYEQYF
v_call: TRBV7-6

cdr3_aa: CASSEAIGSPYEQYF
v_call: TRBV6-1

cdr3_aa: CASSLEGYEQYF
v_call: TRBV6-6

cdr3_aa: CASSAGAGWDTGELFF
v_call: TRBV9

cdr3_aa: CASTERIVAGELFF
v_call: TRBV11-3

cdr3_aa: CASSIHPGLNTEAFF
v_call: TRBV19